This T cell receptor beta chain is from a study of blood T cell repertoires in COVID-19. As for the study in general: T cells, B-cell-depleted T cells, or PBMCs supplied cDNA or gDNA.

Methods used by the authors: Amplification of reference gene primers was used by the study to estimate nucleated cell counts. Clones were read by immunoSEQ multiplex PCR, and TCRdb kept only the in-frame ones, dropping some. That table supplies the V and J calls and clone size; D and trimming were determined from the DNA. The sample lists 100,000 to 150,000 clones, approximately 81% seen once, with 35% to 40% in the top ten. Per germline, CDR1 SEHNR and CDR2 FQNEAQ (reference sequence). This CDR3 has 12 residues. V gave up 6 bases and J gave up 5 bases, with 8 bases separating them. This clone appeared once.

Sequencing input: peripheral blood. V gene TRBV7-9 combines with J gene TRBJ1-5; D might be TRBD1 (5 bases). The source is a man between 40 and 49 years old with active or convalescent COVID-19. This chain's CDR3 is CASSPQDQPQHF. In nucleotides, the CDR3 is TGTGCCAGCAGTCCACAGGATCAGCCCCAGCATTTT. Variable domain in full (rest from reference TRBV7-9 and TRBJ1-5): DTGVSQNPRHKITKRGQNVTFRCDPISEHNRLYWYRQTLGQGPEFLTYFQNEAQLEKSRLLSDRFSAERPKGSFSTLEIQRTEQGDSAMYLCASSPQDQPQHFGDGTRLSIL.